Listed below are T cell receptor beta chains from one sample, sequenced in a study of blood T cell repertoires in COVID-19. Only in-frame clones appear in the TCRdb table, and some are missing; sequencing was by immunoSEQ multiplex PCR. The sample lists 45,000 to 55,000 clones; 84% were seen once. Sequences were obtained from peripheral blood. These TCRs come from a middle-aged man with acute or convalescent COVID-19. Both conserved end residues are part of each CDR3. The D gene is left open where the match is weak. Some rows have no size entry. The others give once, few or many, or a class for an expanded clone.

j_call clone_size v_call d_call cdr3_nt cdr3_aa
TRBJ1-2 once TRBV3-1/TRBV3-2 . TGTGCCAGCAGCCAAGGGGGAGGGGGGACGATCTATGGCTACACCTTC CASSQGGGGTIYGYTF
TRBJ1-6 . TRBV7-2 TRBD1 TGTGCCAGCAGCCACCCCCCGGGACAGGGCAGGGCGAATTCACCCCTCCACTTT CASSHPPGQGRANSPLHF
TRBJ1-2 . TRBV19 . TGTGCCAGTAGTATCGGGAATGGCTACACCTTC CASSIGNGYTF
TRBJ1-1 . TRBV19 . TGTGCCAGTAGTATAGCCGCCGGGATGAACACTGAAGCTTTCTTT CASSIAAGMNTEAFF
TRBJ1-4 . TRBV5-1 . TGCGCCAGCCGAAACAGTCATGATAATGAAAAACTGTTTTTT CASRNSHDNEKLFF
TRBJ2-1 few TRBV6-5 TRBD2 TGTGCCAGCCGGGGGATTAGCGGGAGAAGGGGTGAGCAGTTCTTC CASRGISGRRGEQFF
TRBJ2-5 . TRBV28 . TGTGCCAGCAGGGGGAGGGGCAGGGGGCAGGAGACCCAGTACTTC CASRGRGRGQETQYF
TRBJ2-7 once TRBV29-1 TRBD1 TGCAGCGTTCGTAGAGGCCAGGGGGCCAGCTCCTACGAGCAGTACTTC CSVRRGQGASSYEQYF
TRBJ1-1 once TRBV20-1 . TGCAGTGCTAGTTTTTCAGAGCGGGCTTTCTTT CSASFSERAFF
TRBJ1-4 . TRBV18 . TGTGCCAGCTCACCACAACAGGTTAAGGAACTGTTTTTT CASSPQQVKELFF
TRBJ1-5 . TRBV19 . TGTGCCAGTAGTAGAGACGGGAATAGCAATCAGCCCCAGCATTTT CASSRDGNSNQPQHF
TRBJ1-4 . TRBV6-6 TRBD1 TGTGCCAGCAGTTACTCGGGGACAGTAAATGAAAAACTGTTTTTT CASSYSGTVNEKLFF
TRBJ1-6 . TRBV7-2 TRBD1 TGTGCCAGCAGCCTTTCTAGGGACAGAAATTCACCCCTCCACTTT CASSLSRDRNSPLHF
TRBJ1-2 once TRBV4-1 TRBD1 TGCGCCAGCAGCCAAGAACAGGGGGGAAACTATGGCTACACCTTC CASSQEQGGNYGYTF
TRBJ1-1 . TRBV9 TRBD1 TGTGCCAGCAGCGTAAAACAGGGGGGCACTGAAGCTTTCTTT CASSVKQGGTEAFF
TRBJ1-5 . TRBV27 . TGTGCCAGCAGTTTAGCAGGGATAGAGAGCAATCAGCCCCAGCATTTT CASSLAGIESNQPQHF
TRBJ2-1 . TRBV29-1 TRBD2 TGCAGCGTGGGAGGAGCGGGAGGGCCCTTCGATGAGCAGTTCTTC CSVGGAGGPFDEQFF
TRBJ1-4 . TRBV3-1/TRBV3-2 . TGTGCCAGCAGCCAAGTCACAGGAAAACTGTTTTTT CASSQVTGKLFF
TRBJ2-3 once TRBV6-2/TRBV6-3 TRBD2 TGTGCCAGCAGTTATGGACTAGCGGGAGTGGATACGCAGTATTTT CASSYGLAGVDTQYF
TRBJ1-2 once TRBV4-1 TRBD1 TGCGCCAGCAGCCATTCGGACAGGAATTATGGCTACACCTTC CASSHSDRNYGYTF
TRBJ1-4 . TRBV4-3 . TGCGCCAGCAGCAAAGACCAATTCACTAATGAAAAACTGTTTTTT CASSKDQFTNEKLFF
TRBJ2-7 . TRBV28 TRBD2 TGTGCCAGCAGTTCCCCCCGACAGGGGGGGACTAGCGGACCTTCGGGCGAGCAGTACTTC CASSSPRQGGTSGPSGEQYF
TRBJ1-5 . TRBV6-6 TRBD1 TGTGCCAGCAGTTCGAGACAGGGAAAGTATCAGCCCCAGCATTTT CASSSRQGKYQPQHF
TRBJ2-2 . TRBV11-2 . TGTGCCAGCAGCTTATTAGCCGGGGAGCTGTTTTTT CASSLLAGELFF
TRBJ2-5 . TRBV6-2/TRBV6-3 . TGTGCCAGCAGTCTTTCCACGCCAGGGACCCAGTACTTC CASSLSTPGTQYF
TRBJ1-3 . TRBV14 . TGTGCCAGCAGCCCGTACAGGGGAAACACCATATATTTT CASSPYRGNTIYF
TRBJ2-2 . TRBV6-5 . TGTGCCAGCTCCAGGGGAAGCGGGGAGCTGTTTTTT CASSRGSGELFF
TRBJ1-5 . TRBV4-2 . TGTGCCAGCAGCCCCACAGGGACCGGACAGCCCCAGCATTTT CASSPTGTGQPQHF
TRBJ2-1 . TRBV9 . TGTGCCAGCAGCACTAGGAACAATGAGCAGTTCTTC CASSTRNNEQFF
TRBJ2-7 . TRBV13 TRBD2 TGTGCCAGCAGCTCATTAGCGGGAGGGCACTTTAATTACGAGCAGTACTTC CASSSLAGGHFNYEQYF
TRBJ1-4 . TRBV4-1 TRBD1 TGCGCCAGCAGCCAATCCGGACAGGGTAATGAAAAACTGTTTTTT CASSQSGQGNEKLFF
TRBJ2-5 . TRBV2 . TGTGCCAGCAGTGAAGACTTAAAAGAGACCCAGTACTTC CASSEDLKETQYF
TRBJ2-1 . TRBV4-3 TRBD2 TGCGCCAGCAGCCAAACAGCGGGAGGGAACTACAATGAGCAGTTCTTC CASSQTAGGNYNEQFF
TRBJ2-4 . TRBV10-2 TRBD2 TGCGCCAGCAGGGAGGGAGGACTAGCGGACGCCAAAAACATTCAGTACTTC CASREGGLADAKNIQYF
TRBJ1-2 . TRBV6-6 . TGTGCCAGCAAAAGAACTCTGGGACTTTGCACCTTC CASKRTLGLCTF
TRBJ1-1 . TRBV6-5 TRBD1 TGTGCCAGCAGCGCGTGGGGGACAGGGGGCACTGAAGCTTTCTTT CASSAWGTGGTEAFF
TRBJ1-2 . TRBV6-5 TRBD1 TGTGCCAGCAGTTACTCACAGGGACAGGGAGGCGGCTACACCTTC CASSYSQGQGGGYTF
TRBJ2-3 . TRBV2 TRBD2 TGTGCCAGCGCACTAGCGGGGAGCACAGATACGCAGTATTTT CASALAGSTDTQYF
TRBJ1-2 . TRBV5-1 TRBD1 TGCGCCAGCAGCTTGGGCGGGACAGACGACTATGGCTACACCTTC CASSLGGTDDYGYTF
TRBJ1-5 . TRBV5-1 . TGCGCCAGCAGCCTTGTAGGGGGCAATCAGCCCCAGCATTTT CASSLVGGNQPQHF
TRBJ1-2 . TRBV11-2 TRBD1 TGTGCCAGCAGCTCCCTGAGACAGGGCAACTATGGCTACACCTTC CASSSLRQGNYGYTF
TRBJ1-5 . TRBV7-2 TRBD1 TGTGCCAGCAGCCCATGGGACAGGGGTAATCAGCCCCAGCATTTT CASSPWDRGNQPQHF
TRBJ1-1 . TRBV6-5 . TGTGCCAGCAGACTCACAGGAAACACTGAAGCTTTCTTT CASRLTGNTEAFF
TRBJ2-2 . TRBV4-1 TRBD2 TGCGCCAGCAGCCAAGAGGGACTAGCTTTGGACACCGGGGAGCTGTTTTTT CASSQEGLALDTGELFF
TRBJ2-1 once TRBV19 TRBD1 TGTGCCAGTAGGTTAGGCCCGGGACAGGATTACAATGAGCAGTTCTTC CASRLGPGQDYNEQFF
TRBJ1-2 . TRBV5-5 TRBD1 TGTGCCAGCAGCAGAACCTTACAGGGGGCCTCTGTAGTCTATGGCTACACCTTC CASSRTLQGASVVYGYTF
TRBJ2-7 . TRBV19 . TGTGCCAGTAGTATTGGCTCAACGACCTACGAGCAGTACTTC CASSIGSTTYEQYF
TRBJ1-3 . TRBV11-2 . TGTGCCAGCAGCCGGCGGGGGAGCGGGGGAAACACCATATATTTT CASSRRGSGGNTIYF
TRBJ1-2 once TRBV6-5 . TGTGCCAGCAGTTACGCGGCAGGGAACTATGGCTACACCTTC CASSYAAGNYGYTF
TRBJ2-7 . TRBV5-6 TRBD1 TGTGCCAGCAGCTTGGCCTATAGACAGGGGCTGGGAGAGCAGTACTTC CASSLAYRQGLGEQYF